The clone carrying this T cell receptor beta chain came up once. Antigen specificity is unknown. The method was immunoSEQ multiplex PCR; TCRdb's version includes in-frame clones alone and lacks a portion of them. The table has a few hundred thousand clones, about 96% seen once. Germline V lookup: CDR1 SGHTA, CDR2 FQGNSA. Losses at the gene ends were 5 bases for V and 5 bases for J; bases not matched to a gene: 12. The CDR3 has 17 amino acids. Those who donated were healthy HIV-negative adults, with no recent acute infections or vaccinations reported. This specimen belongs to a study of shared clonotypes between healthy human individuals. The study's findings and limits: Collection of samples was limited to blood; tissue repertoires likely differ. Estimated richness values were generally larger in naive subsets than in memory subsets.

This rearrangement joins TRBV7-2 to TRBJ2-2; 9 bases map to TRBD1. Specimen: memory CD8+ T cells sorted from blood. As for subset: CD45RO+ cells pooled with CCR7-negative TemRA cells. The TCR comes from a young man in good health. CDR3 DNA: TGTGCCAGCAGCCCAGCGGTATTGGGGACAGGGACCGGGGAGCTGTTTTTT. It is translated as CASSPAVLGTGTGELFF.